These 26 T cell receptor beta chains came from one sample sequenced in a study of blood T cell repertoires in COVID-19. The data were produced by immunoSEQ multiplex PCR, yet TCRdb's version contains in-frame clones alone and is incomplete. In the table there are under 200,000 clones, about four fifths of which are singletons. The sample was peripheral blood. The receptor source for this set is an elderly woman with acute or convalescent COVID-19.

The gene calls are TRBV3-1 (or the pseudogene TRBV3-2) and TRBJ1-2; 8 positions match TRBD1. The CDR3 loop spans 15 amino acids. Losses at the gene ends were 0 bases for V and 3 bases for J; bases not matched to a gene: 3. The V gene's germline CDR1 is LGHDT and CDR2 YNNKEL (reference sequence). CDR3 in amino acids: CASSQDGQGDYGYTF. The CDR3 nucleotides are TGTGCCAGCAGCCAAGACGGACAGGGAGACTATGGCTACACCTTC.

The rearrangement joins TRBV5-1 to TRBJ2-7, with 9 bases aligning to TRBD2. CDR3 length equals 15 residues. The V segment lost 0 bases and the J segment 4 bases; nucleotides outside the gene matches: 5. CDR1 SGHRS and CDR2 YFSETQ come from the germline V gene. Here the CDR3 DNA reads TGCGCCAGCAGCTTGGAAGGGACTAGCTCGTACGAGCAGTACTTC. This encodes CASSLEGTSSYEQYF. Variable domain in full (rest from reference TRBV5-1 and TRBJ2-7): KAGVTQTPRYLIKTRGQQVTLSCSPISGHRSVSWYQQTPGQGLQFLFEYFSETQRNKGNFPGRFSGRQFSNSRSEMNVSTLELGDSALYLCASSLEGTSSYEQYFGPGTRLTVT.

This chain connects TRBV7-9 to TRBJ1-1, with TRBD1 as a possible D gene (6 bases). The CDR3 is made up of 15 amino acids. Germline V lookup: CDR1 SEHNR, CDR2 FQNEAQ (reference sequence). Trimming removed 5 bases from V and 3 bases from J, with 16 bases in between. CDR3 in amino acids: CASSPAAGQHTEAFF. The DNA of the CDR3 is TGTGCCAGCAGCCCAGCCGCCGGACAGCACACTGAAGCTTTCTTT. Looking up the rest from reference TRBV7-9 and TRBJ1-1 gives the full variable domain: DTGVSQNPRHKITKRGQNVTFRCDPISEHNRLYWYRQTLGQGPEFLTYFQNEAQLEKSRLLSDRFSAERPKGSFSTLEIQRTEQGDSAMYLCASSPAAGQHTEAFFGQGTRLTVV.

The chain carries TRBV3-1 (or the pseudogene TRBV3-2) and TRBJ2-1; 8 nucleotides agree with TRBD1. V shed 4 bases, J shed 7 bases, and the junction held 9 bases outside the gene matches. Germline values: CDR1 LGHDT, CDR2 YNNKEL (reference sequence). This CDR3 region has 15 residues. As DNA, the CDR3 is TGTGCCAGCAGCCGGCGAGAGACAGGGGAGAATGAGCAGTTCTTC. Translated: CASSRRETGENEQFF.

This sequence joins TRBV7-2 and TRBJ2-7, with D uncertain. The CDR3 is 15 residues long. The germline V and J ends were trimmed by 5 bases and 3 bases, with 17 bases remaining between them. Germline V gene sequence: CDR1 SGHTA, CDR2 FQGNSA. CDR3 amino acids: CASSPRSIGGYEQYF. CDR3 bases: TGTGCCAGCAGCCCAAGATCAATTGGCGGCTACGAGCAGTACTTC.

V usage is TRBV19 and J usage is TRBJ1-3; D gene uncertain. This CDR3 region has 16 residues. Germline V gene sequence: CDR1 LNHDA, CDR2 SQIVND (reference sequence). Deletions cut 1 base from V and 0 bases from J, with 10 bases between. The CDR3 reads CASSIVGIGSGNTIYF. The DNA of the CDR3 is TGTGCCAGTAGTATAGTGGGCATCGGCTCTGGAAACACCATATATTTT.

The chain is built from TRBV19 and TRBJ2-5, with a weak D call TRBD1 (6 bases). Germline lookup yields CDR1 LNHDA and CDR2 SQIVND (reference sequence). The V end was cut by 3 bases, the J end by 3 bases, with 11 bases between. CDR3 size: 14 residues. This chain's CDR3 is CASSIAGAKETQYF. CDR3 sequence (DNA): TGTGCCAGTAGTATTGCAGGGGCCAAAGAGACCCAGTACTTC.

The sample holds one count of this clone. The chain employs TRBV30 and TRBJ1-1; no clear D. This CDR3 spans 13 amino acids. CDR1 GTSNPN and CDR2 SVGIG come from the germline V gene (reference sequence). Trimming stripped 0 bases from V and 4 bases from J, with 9 bases between. In DNA form, the CDR3 reads TGTGCCTGGAGTGTACTTGTTGGCACTGAAGCTTTCTTT. This encodes CAWSVLVGTEAFF.

The chain recombines TRBV5-1 with TRBJ1-4, with 8 bases aligning to TRBD1. In germline, CDR1 is SGHRS, CDR2 YFSETQ. This CDR3 region has 15 residues. The trim removed 4 bases at V and 4 bases at J, leaving 6 bases unmatched. The CDR3 nucleotides read TGCGCCAGCAGCGATCCGACAGGGGATAATGAAAAACTGTTTTTT. Its protein product is CASSDPTGDNEKLFF.

The rearrangement joins TRBV5-5 to TRBJ2-1, with D possibly matching TRBD1 (5 bases). The CDR3 consists of 13 residues. Germline CDR1 is SGHKS and CDR2 is YYEKEE (reference sequence). V was shortened by 0 bases and J by 6 bases, with 7 bases between the two germline ends. The CDR3 nucleotides are TGTGCCAGCAGCTTGGGGGGCGTCAATGAGCAGTTCTTC. Encoded protein: CASSLGGVNEQFF.

V is TRBV7-9 and J is TRBJ2-7; a weak D match, TRBD2 (7 bases). V dropped 2 bases and J dropped 5 bases, with 10 bases sitting between them. CDR3 length equals 13 residues. Germline CDR1 reads SEHNR; CDR2 reads FQNEAQ (reference sequence). For the CDR3, the DNA is TGTGCCAGCAGCTTAACAGGGAGGGACGAGCAGTACTTC. Its protein product is CASSLTGRDEQYF.

This chain connects TRBV4-3 to TRBJ2-3; TRBD2 matches at 12 bases. CDR1 is LGHNA and CDR2 is YSLEER in the germline V gene. The CDR3 consists of 16 residues. After removal of 0 bases from V and 4 bases from J, the junction contained 2 bases not matched to a gene. The CDR3 sequence is CASSQDPSGGADTQYF. The CDR3 DNA is TGCGCCAGCAGCCAAGATCCTAGCGGGGGGGCAGATACGCAGTATTTT.

This clone has a handful of counts. This rearrangement joins TRBV13 to TRBJ1-2, with a possible D match to TRBD1 (5 bases). This CDR3 has 14 residues. V gave up 2 bases and J gave up 3 bases, with 10 bases separating them. Per the germline V gene, CDR1 is PRHDT and CDR2 is FYEKMQ (reference sequence). In DNA, the CDR3 is TGTGCCAGCAGCTTAAAACCGGGGGACTATGGCTACACCTTC. Amino acid sequence: CASSLKPGDYGYTF.

The J gene is TRBJ2-2, the V gene TRBV7-9, with TRBD2 matching over 7 bases. From germline, CDR1 is SEHNR and CDR2 FQNEAQ (reference sequence). The CDR3 totals 14 residues. Trimming at V came to 0 bases and at J to 7 bases, leaving 2 bases not matched to a gene. The CDR3 coding sequence is TGTGCCAGCAGCTTAGCGGCTAGCGGCGGGGAGCTGTTTTTT. Translating it yields CASSLAASGGELFF.

This clone has more than one count but fewer than ten. The chain links TRBV30 to TRBJ1-2, with D perhaps TRBD1 (5 bases). CDR3 length: 14 amino acids. Trimming took off 2 bases at V and 7 bases at J, with 17 bases between the two ends. Germline V gene sequence: CDR1 GTSNPN, CDR2 SVGIG (reference sequence). The CDR3, as DNA: TGTGCCTGGAGTAGGGGCCGGCTAGTCGTTGGCTACACCTTC. It is translated as CAWSRGRLVVGYTF.

About this clone itself: At one boundary the junction diverges from the germline segment, which might be a read error. The chain uses TRBV6-6 and TRBJ1-5, with D maybe TRBD1 (6 bases). The CDR3 covers 12 residues. Germline V lookup: CDR1 MNHNY, CDR2 SVGAGI (reference sequence). As DNA, the CDR3 is TGTGCCAGCAGTTCTCAGGACAGAAACACGTATTTT. Translating gives CASSSQDRNTYF.

This clone was seen a single time. The chain links TRBV11-2 to TRBJ1-4, with unresolved D. The CDR3 has 14 residues. V was trimmed by 1 base and J by 12 bases, leaving 15 bases between them. The germline V gene has CDR1 SGHAT and CDR2 FQNNGV. This chain's CDR3 is CASSLVNSGGELFF. Here the CDR3 DNA reads TGTGCCAGCAGCTTAGTGAATAGCGGTGGCGAACTGTTTTTT. The full variable domain, rest sourced from reference TRBV11-2 and TRBJ1-4, is EAGVAQSPRYKIIEKRQSVAFWCNPISGHATLYWYQQILGQGPKLLIQFQNNGVVDDSQLPKDRFSAERLKGVDSTLKIQPAKLEDSAVYLCASSLVNSGGELFFGSGTQLSVL.

J is TRBJ1-5 and V is TRBV6-2 or TRBV6-3; D may be TRBD1 (6 bases). Trimming stripped 5 bases from V and 3 bases from J, with 17 bases between. Germline CDR1 MNHEY, CDR2 SVGEGT. CDR3 size: 16 residues. The CDR3 DNA reads TGTGCCAGCAGTAACAGGGTTGGGAACCTCAATCAGCCCCAGCATTTT. Encoded protein: CASSNRVGNLNQPQHF.

This chain connects TRBV18 to TRBJ2-3; possible D gene TRBD1, 5 bases. CDR1 and CDR2 from the germline V gene are KGHSH and LQKENI. Between the trimmed V and J ends, which lost 2 bases and 0 bases, there was a span of 9 bases. The length of the CDR3 is 15 residues. CDR3 coding DNA: TGTGCCAGCTCACCATCCAGGGTCAGCACAGATACGCAGTATTTT. Protein product: CASSPSRVSTDTQYF.

The rearrangement joins TRBV21-1 to TRBJ1-1; TRBD1 is the table's D call, not checked against the DNA. TRBV21-1 constitutes a pseudogene. The CDR3 is 17 residues long. Written as DNA, the CDR3 is TGTGCCAGCAGCAAAGGGACGCCGGGACAGATGTACCTTGGAGCTTTCTTT. Its translation: CASSKGTPGQMYLGAFF.

The chain recombines TRBV7-8 with TRBJ1-4; no firm D call. Deletions cut 6 bases from V and 8 bases from J, with 22 bases between. The CDR3 has 16 amino acids. Germline CDR1 reads SGHVS; CDR2 reads FQNEAQ. The CDR3 here is CASSFDVAVKWEKLFF. The CDR3 nucleotides are TGTGCCAGCAGTTTCGACGTGGCGGTTAAGTGGGAAAAACTGTTTTTT.

The chain employs TRBV30 and TRBJ2-3; 8 bases map to TRBD2. This CDR3 has 15 residues. The J segment lost 5 bases and the V segment lost 5 bases, leaving 12 bases of the junction unmatched. The germline V gene encodes CDR1 GTSNPN and CDR2 SVGIG (reference sequence). CDR3 loop: CAWDPSSGYGDTQYF. The CDR3 DNA is TGTGCCTGGGACCCCTCTAGCGGGTATGGAGATACGCAGTATTTT.

The chain recombines TRBV24-1 with TRBJ2-1, with TRBD2 matching over 10 bases. The CDR3 loop spans 17 amino acids. CDR1 KGHDR and CDR2 SFDVKD come from the germline V gene. Trimming cost V 4 bases and J 2 bases; bases outside gene matches: 7. The chain's CDR3 is CATSDRTSGTAYNEQFF. CDR3 DNA sequence: TGTGCCACCAGTGACCGGACTAGCGGAACCGCCTACAATGAGCAGTTCTTC.

This chain connects TRBV11-2 to TRBJ2-2; 8 bases are a match to TRBD1. CDR1 and CDR2 from the germline V gene are SGHAT and FQNNGV. CDR3 length equals 16 residues. Losses at the gene ends were 2 bases for V and 0 bases for J; bases not matched to a gene: 2. CDR3 sequence reads: CASSLPGGANTGELFF. The CDR3 DNA is TGTGCCAGCAGCTTACCAGGGGGCGCGAACACCGGGGAGCTGTTTTTT.

The rearrangement joins TRBV7-2 to TRBJ1-2; 7 nucleotides agree with TRBD1. The CDR3 has 16 amino acids. Germline V gene lookup returns CDR1 SGHTA and CDR2 FQGNSA. With V trimmed by 3 bases and J by 7 bases, 14 bases remained unmatched. The CDR3 spells CASSLLMAGGDIGYTF. The CDR3 nucleotides are TGTGCCAGCAGCTTGTTAATGGCAGGGGGTGACATTGGCTACACCTTC.

CDR3 DNA sequence: TGTGCCACCAGCAGAGTAGGAACAGGGAGCAATCAGCCCCAGCATTTT. Protein product: CATSRVGTGSNQPQHF. The V gene is TRBV15, the J gene TRBJ1-5; perhaps TRBD1 as D (6 bases). CDR1 and CDR2 (germline): LNHNV, YYDKDF (reference sequence). This CDR3 spans 16 amino acids. Trimming shortened V by 1 base and J by 1 base, and 11 bases separated the two germline ends.